This T cell receptor beta chain was profiled in a study of beta chain features in type 1 diabetes. Study overall: Examined across all samples were over 85 million sorted cells.

Germline V lookup: CDR1 SGHVS, CDR2 FNYEAQ. Trimming left V 4 bases short and J 3 bases short, with 22 bases between. The CDR3 is 17 residues long. The entirety of the isolated RNA underwent reverse transcription, so expressed TCRB transcripts were sequenced. Generated by immunoSEQ multiplex PCR, the TCRdb table keeps only in-frame clones and is missing some. The sample yields almost 350,000 clones, 6.5% to 10% seen once. Study-level points and caveats: Sampled from patients, naive, central memory and Treg TCRB repertoires appeared more similar than those sampled from healthy donors.

Regarding this clone: As yet, its antigen is unknown.

V usage is TRBV7-6 and J usage is TRBJ2-7; perhaps TRBD1 as D (5 bases). The specimen was central memory CD4+ T cells from blood. This sequence was found in a woman aged 18-29 years in good health. The CDR3 sequence is CASSYSPTVPLGYEQYF. The CDR3 bases are TGTGCCAGCAGCTATTCGCCGACAGTCCCACTTGGCTACGAGCAGTACTTC.